These 12 T cell receptor beta chains came from one sample sequenced in a study of OX40 agonist ivuxolimab in advanced cancers. Using immunoSEQ multiplex PCR, the repertoire was profiled, and TCRdb retains in-frame clones only, with some absent. In the table there are 70,000 to 95,000 clones, around 94% of which are singletons. This material consisted of CD4+ or CD8+ T cells sorted from blood, taken in a trial of the OX40 agonist ivuxolimab. The receptors here all came from an adult with an advanced solid tumor such as melanoma, head and neck, liver or kidney cancer.

The J gene is TRBJ1-4, the V gene TRBV27; D is uncertain. The CDR3 is 15 amino acids. In germline, CDR1 is MNHEY, CDR2 SMNVEV (reference sequence). V gave up 1 base and J gave up 6 bases, with 12 bases separating them. Here the CDR3 reads CASSLLPPSDEKLFF. CDR3 nucleotides: TGTGCCAGCAGTTTATTACCTCCTTCGGATGAAAAACTGTTTTTT. The complete variable domain, with remaining parts taken from reference TRBV27 and TRBJ1-4, reads EAQVTQNPRYLITVTGKKLTVTCSQNMNHEYMSWYRQDPGLGLRQIYYSMNVEVTDKGDVPEGYKVSRKEKRNFPLILESPSPNQTSLYFCASSLLPPSDEKLFFGSGTQLSVL.

The J gene is TRBJ2-5, the V gene TRBV11-2, with D perhaps assigned TRBD1 or TRBD2 (7 bases each). The length of the CDR3 is 17 residues. V lost 0 bases and J lost 5, with 19 bases in between. Looked up from germline, CDR1 is SGHAT and CDR2 is FQNNGV. For the CDR3, the DNA is TGTGCCAGCAGCTTAGATCTTGGGACAGCAGCGGGGGAGACCCAGTACTTC. Protein product: CASSLDLGTAAGETQYF.

This chain links TRBV6-1 with TRBJ1-6; perhaps TRBD1 as D (6 bases). This CDR3 contains 12 residues. Germline values: CDR1 MNHNS, CDR2 SASEGT. Trimming removed 11 bases at V and 7 bases at J, with 12 bases between. The CDR3: CAGGHGNSPLHF. CDR3 sequence (DNA): TGTGCCGGGGGACACGGCAATTCACCCCTCCACTTT.

The chain carries TRBV30 and TRBJ2-7, with D perhaps matching TRBD2 (6 bases). Germline CDR1 and CDR2: GTSNPN and SVGIG (reference sequence). V was trimmed by 5 bases and J by 5 bases, leaving 13 bases between them. The CDR3 extends over 12 amino acids. CDR3 sequence reads: CAWGREYDEQYF. In nucleotides, the CDR3 is TGTGCCTGGGGACGGGAGTATGACGAGCAGTACTTC.

This clone was seen a single time. V usage is TRBV27 and J usage is TRBJ2-6; possible D gene TRBD1, 5 bases. Trimming removed 7 bases from V and 1 base from J, with 11 bases in between. The CDR3 is 15 residues long. Germline CDR1 reads MNHEY; CDR2 reads SMNVEV (reference sequence). The CDR3 loop is CASKGLLSGANVLTF. In DNA form, the CDR3 reads TGTGCCAGCAAGGGGCTCCTTTCTGGGGCCAACGTCCTGACTTTC.

The chain couples TRBV19 to TRBJ2-1; no clear D. CDR3 length: 13 residues. Germline assignment: CDR1 LNHDA and CDR2 SQIVND (reference sequence). The V end was cut by 1 base, the J end by 6 bases, with 7 bases between. CDR3 coding DNA: TGTGCCAGTAGTATAGGGTATATCAATGAGCAGTTCTTC. It translates to CASSIGYINEQFF.

The gene calls are TRBV5-1 and TRBJ1-5; possible D gene TRBD1, 6 bases. V lost 0 bases and J 6 bases, leaving 10 bases between the germline ends. Germline V gives CDR1 SGHRS, CDR2 YFSETQ. The CDR3 loop spans 14 amino acids. In nucleotides, the CDR3 is TGCGCCAGCAGCTTGGCAGGGGTAGGTCAGCCCCAGCATTTT. Amino acids: CASSLAGVGQPQHF.

The rearrangement links TRBV28 to TRBJ1-1; tentatively, D is TRBD1 (5 bases). Trimming took off 6 bases at V and 4 bases at J, with 12 bases between the two ends. The germline V gene has CDR1 MDHEN and CDR2 SYDVKM. CDR3 length equals 13 residues. CDR3 loop: CASSRRGGTEAFF. The CDR3 DNA reads TGTGCCAGCAGCAGAAGGGGAGGCACTGAAGCTTTCTTT.

The rearrangement links TRBV28 to TRBJ1-4; 10 positions match TRBD1. The CDR3 has 15 amino acids. Trimming at V came to 6 bases and at J to 8 bases, leaving 9 bases not matched to a gene. Germline CDR1 and CDR2: MDHEN and SYDVKM. This CDR3 reads CASSSGQGRSEKLFF. CDR3 coding DNA: TGTGCCAGCAGCTCGGGACAGGGGAGAAGCGAAAAACTGTTTTTT.

V is TRBV28 and J is TRBJ1-5; D call uncertain. CDR3 length equals 15 residues. Deletions cut 11 bases from V and 0 bases from J, with 17 bases between. Per germline, CDR1 MDHEN and CDR2 SYDVKM. Here the CDR3 reads CAVVYSSYSNQPQHF. The DNA of the CDR3 is TGTGCCGTGGTGTACAGTTCTTATAGCAATCAGCCCCAGCATTTT.

The chain links TRBV9 to TRBJ2-3, with D unclear. The ends were cut back, 0 bases at V and 3 bases at J, with 14 bases in the middle. CDR1 is SGDLS and CDR2 is YYNGEE in the germline V gene. The CDR3 is made up of 16 amino acids. The CDR3 spells CASSVEGPGPTDTQYF. For the CDR3, the DNA is TGTGCCAGCAGCGTAGAAGGACCAGGACCTACAGATACGCAGTATTTT.

CDR3 loop: CASSNHRVTEAFF. CDR3 bases: TGTGCCAGCAGCAACCACAGGGTCACTGAAGCTTTCTTT. V gene TRBV13 combines with J gene TRBJ1-1; TRBD1 might be the D (6 bases). The V gene lost 5 bases and the J gene lost 4 bases, with 11 bases spanning the gap. This CDR3 comprises 13 residues. Per germline, CDR1 PRHDT and CDR2 FYEKMQ (reference sequence).